The sample holds many counts of the clone carrying this TCR beta chain. V trimming: 6 bases; J trimming: 6 bases; junction bases outside the gene matches: 6. The CDR3 is 14 amino acids. Germline V gene data show CDR1 as SEHNR and CDR2 as FQNEAQ (reference sequence). The sample originates from a study of blood T cell repertoires in COVID-19. Some clones are missing from TCRdb's copy, which holds only in-frame ones; the method was immunoSEQ multiplex PCR. The table lists 180,000 or so clones, approximately 79% of them singletons. The receptor was isolated from a man in his fifties or sixties who had recovered from COVID-19. Material: peripheral blood. The V and J genes are TRBV7-9 and TRBJ1-5; 9 nucleotides align to TRBD1. DNA of the CDR3: TGTGCCAGCAGTTTCGACAGGGGGGGTCAGCCCCAGCATTTT. This sequence encodes CASSFDRGGQPQHF.